Listed here are 18 T cell receptor beta chains from one sample, sequenced in a study of CD8 T cells in Susac syndrome. An amount of RNA that ranged from about 0.45 to 1 ug was reverse transcribed with random hexamers. TCRdb reprocessed the immunoSEQ multiplex PCR reads with MiXCR, giving one entry per CDR3 protein. This sample has 160,000 or so distinct CDR3 sequences, with approximately 94% found just once. The source material was CD4+ T cells from PBMCs. These receptors all come from a human donor with multiple sclerosis.

V is TRBV6-1 and J is TRBJ2-7; 11 bases fit TRBD1. V lost 4 bases, J lost 3 bases, and 23 bases stayed unmatched. Germline lookup yields CDR1 MNHNS and CDR2 SASEGT. The CDR3 is 21 amino acids. The CDR3 DNA is TGTGCCAGCAGTGCCACCGGGACAGGGGGTAGCAGGGGCCAAAGTAGCTACGAGCAGTACTTC. Its translation: CASSATGTGGSRGQSSYEQYF.

The chain carries TRBV2 and TRBJ2-4; 9 positions match TRBD1. The length of the CDR3 is 15 residues. Germline V gives CDR1 SNHLY, CDR2 FYNNEI. V dropped 6 bases and J dropped 4; count of bases not matched to a gene: 7. The DNA of the CDR3 is TGTGCCAGCAGGACCGACAGGGGGGGTAAAAACATTCAGTACTTC. This codes for CASRTDRGGKNIQYF.

DNA for the CDR3: TGTGCCAGCAGCCAAGGGGGACTAGCGGGAAAAGAGACCCAGTACTTC. Its translation: CASSQGGLAGKETQYF. This sequence joins TRBV3-1 and TRBJ2-5, with 13 bases lining up with TRBD2. J gave up 3 bases and V 1 base, and 2 bases lay outside the gene matches. There are 16 residues in the CDR3. CDR1 is LGHDT and CDR2 is YNNKEL in the germline V gene (reference sequence).

This clonotype was detected only once. V gene TRBV29-1 combines with J gene TRBJ2-3; TRBD1 might be the D (6 bases). The CDR3 extends over 13 amino acids. V shed 4 bases and J shed 6 bases, with 14 bases lying between them. Germline V gene lookup returns CDR1 SQVTM and CDR2 ANQGSEA. This CDR3 reads CSVARGLGDTQYF. The CDR3 bases are TGCAGCGTTGCCAGGGGATTAGGTGATACGCAGTATTTT.

The rearrangement uses TRBV20-1 and TRBJ2-7; 10 positions match TRBD2. Trimming cost V 6 bases and J 6 bases; bases outside gene matches: 17. This CDR3 has 16 residues. Germline assignment: CDR1 DFQATT and CDR2 SNEGSKA (reference sequence). CDR3 residues: CSASGSSGSNWGEQYF. The CDR3 DNA reads TGCAGTGCCAGCGGTTCTAGCGGGAGTAACTGGGGCGAGCAGTACTTC.

The genes are TRBV20-1 and TRBJ1-1; 7 bases fit TRBD1. V was clipped by 0 bases and J by 6 bases; unmatched bases: 4. This CDR3 is 13 amino acids long. Germline V gives CDR1 DFQATT, CDR2 SNEGSKA (reference sequence). This chain's CDR3 is CSARDRGLAEAFF. The CDR3 coding sequence is TGCAGTGCTAGAGACAGGGGGTTGGCTGAAGCTTTCTTT.

This chain links TRBV30 with TRBJ2-7, with 7 bases that match TRBD2. The CDR3 extends over 12 amino acids. Germline-derived CDR1 and CDR2 are GTSNPN and SVGIG (reference sequence). Losses at the gene ends were 6 bases for V and 3 bases for J; bases not matched to a gene: 5. The CDR3 loop reads CACTGGLYEQYF. CDR3 bases: TGTGCCTGTACGGGAGGCCTCTACGAGCAGTACTTC.

The chain combines TRBV18 with TRBJ1-2; TRBD1 agrees at 7 bases. CDR1 is KGHSH and CDR2 is LQKENI in the germline V gene. The CDR3 is 14 residues long. Trimming took 3 bases from V and 3 from J; bases not matched to a gene: 4. CDR3 protein: CASSPRDRDYGYTF. The DNA of the CDR3 is TGTGCCAGCTCACCGAGGGACAGAGACTATGGCTACACCTTC.

V gene TRBV2 combines with J gene TRBJ2-5; no clear D gene. The V end was cut by 8 bases, the J end by 4 bases, with 14 bases between. The CDR3 sequence is 13 residues long. Germline CDR1 and CDR2: SNHLY and FYNNEI. CDR3 in amino acids: CASFRGIRETQYF. The CDR3 DNA reads as TGTGCCAGCTTCAGAGGAATTCGAGAGACCCAGTACTTC.

The chain recombines TRBV30 with TRBJ1-2, with D possibly being TRBD1 (6 bases). The CDR3 spans 13 residues. The germline CDR1 and CDR2 sequences are GTSNPN and SVGIG (reference sequence). V gave up 0 bases and J gave up 6 bases, with 11 bases separating them. CDR3 nucleotides: TGTGCCTGGAGTGTACGAGGGGGAAATGGCTACACCTTC. Amino acid sequence: CAWSVRGGNGYTF.

CDR3 nucleotides: TGCGCCAGCAGCTTTGATAGCTCTGGAAACACCATATATTTT. As protein: CASSFDSSGNTIYF. The chain has TRBV5-1 and TRBJ1-3; D call uncertain. Germline loops: CDR1 SGHRS, CDR2 YFSETQ. Trimming took 2 bases from V and 0 from J, leaving 6 bases between them. The CDR3 has 14 amino acids.

The chain combines TRBV29-1 with TRBJ1-1; D is perhaps TRBD1 (6 bases). The CDR3 is 14 residues long. Trimming left V 7 bases short and J 6 bases short, with 21 bases between. Germline-derived CDR1 and CDR2 are SQVTM and ANQGSEA. The DNA of the CDR3 is TGCAGCGCTCGCCCAGGGGCGGTCAGCCCTGAAGCTTTCTTT. Protein sequence: CSARPGAVSPEAFF.

V gene TRBV11-2 combines with J gene TRBJ2-2; 11 bases match TRBD1. Germline V CDR1 and CDR2: SGHAT, FQNNGV. CDR3 length equals 15 residues. V lost 1 base to trimming and J lost 6 bases; unmatched junction nucleotides: 1. The CDR3 DNA reads TGTGCCAGCAGCTTAGCGGGACAGGGGGCCGGGGAGCTGTTTTTT. This encodes CASSLAGQGAGELFF.

The rearrangement joins TRBV6-5 to TRBJ1-1, with D maybe TRBD1 (6 bases). The CDR3 is 13 amino acids. The germline V and J ends were trimmed by 6 bases and 6 bases, with 14 bases remaining between them. Germline CDR1 is MNHEY and CDR2 is SVGAGI. CDR3 coding DNA: TGTGCCAGCAGAAAGAGTGGGGGGCCTGAAGCTTTCTTT. It encodes CASRKSGGPEAFF.

The chain recombines TRBV5-1 with TRBJ2-7; TRBD2 is a possible D gene (6 bases). Germline values: CDR1 SGHRS, CDR2 YFSETQ. The CDR3 is 12 residues long. The germline V and J ends were trimmed by 5 bases and 5 bases, with 11 bases remaining between them. The CDR3 protein is CASREGIHEQYF. The CDR3, as DNA: TGCGCCAGCAGGGAGGGTATCCACGAGCAGTACTTC.

The V gene is TRBV19, the J gene TRBJ2-1; no clear D gene. The CDR3 has 13 residues. V was trimmed by 6 bases and J by 8 bases, leaving 14 bases between them. CDR1 is LNHDA and CDR2 is SQIVND in the germline V gene (reference sequence). The CDR3 bases are TGTGCCAGTAGCCTCAAAGATGGTGATGAGCAGTTCTTC. Translated, it gives CASSLKDGDEQFF.

J is TRBJ1-5 and V is TRBV30; D is perhaps TRBD1 (5 bases). CDR3 length: 11 residues. V was cut by 1 base and J by 11 bases, with 9 bases left in between. Looked up from germline, CDR1 is GTSNPN and CDR2 is SVGIG (reference sequence). This CDR3 is CAWSADRTQHF. The CDR3 DNA is TGTGCCTGGAGTGCCGACAGAACCCAGCATTTT.

The chain carries TRBV6-5 and TRBJ2-1; unclear D gene. This CDR3 spans 14 amino acids. V gave up 2 bases and J gave up 6 bases, with 11 bases separating them. Per the germline V gene, CDR1 is MNHEY and CDR2 is SVGAGI. This CDR3 reads CASSYTVGFNEQFF. CDR3 sequence (DNA): TGTGCCAGCAGTTACACAGTGGGCTTCAATGAGCAGTTCTTC.